This T cell receptor beta chain was recovered during a study of shared T cell receptors in the human thymus. This clone has a single count. TCRdb's table, derived via immunoSEQ multiplex PCR, lists solely in-frame clones and lacks some. This table holds 600,000 or so clones, approximately 87% found once. CDR1 and CDR2 from the germline V gene are LGHNA and YSLEER. V lost 0 bases and J lost 2, with 13 bases in between. The length of the CDR3 is 16 residues. These sequences were also reported in another study, on human thymus T cells.

The sequenced sample consisted of thymocytes. This TCR was recovered from a boy younger than two with a congenital heart defect. The chain has TRBV4-3 and TRBJ1-2, with a tentative D call TRBD1 (5 bases). The chain's CDR3 is CASSQDLGHQNYGYTF. CDR3 bases: TGCGCCAGCAGCCAAGATCTAGGACATCAAAACTATGGCTACACCTTC.